The 21 T cell receptor beta chains below were found in one sample sequenced in a study of OX40 agonist ivuxolimab in advanced cancers. Using immunoSEQ multiplex PCR, the repertoire was profiled, and TCRdb retains in-frame clones only, with some absent. The table shows about 46,000 clones, with about 91% occurring only once. Sequencing was performed on CD4+ or CD8+ T cells sorted from blood, taken in a trial of the OX40 agonist ivuxolimab. The receptors were sampled from an adult with an advanced solid tumor such as melanoma, head and neck, liver or kidney cancer.

V and J are TRBV28 and TRBJ2-2; D uncertain. Trimming pared 4 bases from V and 6 bases from J, leaving 12 bases between. Looked up from germline, CDR1 is MDHEN and CDR2 is SYDVKM. This CDR3 is 14 amino acids long. In nucleotides, the CDR3 is TGTGCCAGCAGTTCCGTCTATGAGTCCGGGGAGCTGTTTTTT. It is translated as CASSSVYESGELFF.

This chain links TRBV5-1 with TRBJ1-1; D not resolved. CDR3 length: 15 amino acids. CDR1 SGHRS and CDR2 YFSETQ come from the germline V gene. V was clipped by 0 bases and J by 0 bases, with 9 bases between them. Here the CDR3 reads CASSLVGDLNTEAFF. The CDR3 coding sequence is TGCGCCAGCAGCTTGGTAGGAGACTTGAACACTGAAGCTTTCTTT. The full variable domain, with the rest looked up from reference TRBV5-1 and TRBJ1-1, is KAGVTQTPRYLIKTRGQQVTLSCSPISGHRSVSWYQQTPGQGLQFLFEYFSETQRNKGNFPGRFSGRQFSNSRSEMNVSTLELGDSALYLCASSLVGDLNTEAFFGQGTRLTVV.

The V and J genes are TRBV9 and TRBJ2-1; TRBD2 matches at 10 bases. Germline V gene lookup returns CDR1 SGDLS and CDR2 YYNGEE. The junction had 4 bases not matched to a gene; V was cut back by 4 bases and J by 6 bases. The CDR3 runs to 14 residues. The CDR3 bases are TGTGCCAGCAGCCGTAGCGGGGGGTTCAATGAGCAGTTCTTC. Translation gives CASSRSGGFNEQFF.

The chain combines TRBV2 with TRBJ2-7; possibly TRBD1 for D (6 bases). The V gene's germline CDR1 is SNHLY and CDR2 FYNNEI. The CDR3 is made up of 13 amino acids. The V gene lost 7 bases and the J gene lost 2 bases, with 12 bases spanning the gap. The CDR3 loop is CASKHRETYEQYV. CDR3 DNA sequence: TGTGCCAGCAAACACAGGGAGACCTACGAGCAGTACGTC.

The V gene is TRBV7-8, the J gene TRBJ2-5; 7 bases line up with TRBD2. The CDR3 runs to 16 residues. CDR1 is SGHVS, CDR2 FQNEAQ, per germline. V lost 3 bases to trimming and J lost 1 base; unmatched junction nucleotides: 8. The CDR3 DNA reads as TGTGCCAGCAGCTTCAGGCTAGCGGAGATCCAAGAGACCCAGTACTTC. The encoded protein is CASSFRLAEIQETQYF.

The chain carries TRBV29-1 and TRBJ2-2; TRBD1 agrees at 11 bases. J gave up 5 bases and V 7 bases, and 0 bases lay outside the gene matches. The length of the CDR3 is 12 residues. CDR1 is SQVTM and CDR2 is ANQGSEA in the germline V gene. The DNA for the CDR3 is TGCAGCGGGGACAGGGGGACCGGGGAGCTGTTTTTT. Protein sequence: CSGDRGTGELFF.

This clone showed up just once. The chain employs TRBV27 and TRBJ2-7; 7 nucleotides line up with TRBD1. The CDR3 covers 14 residues. V gave up 6 bases and J gave up 0 bases; unmatched junction bases: 5. Germline V CDR1 and CDR2: MNHEY, SMNVEV (reference sequence). The CDR3 loop is CASRQTGSSYEQYF. As DNA, the CDR3 is TGTGCCAGCAGACAGACAGGGAGCTCCTACGAGCAGTACTTC.

The chain uses TRBV25-1 and TRBJ1-3; D is perhaps TRBD1 (6 bases). Per germline, CDR1 MGHDK and CDR2 SYGVNS. The CDR3 is made up of 15 amino acids. Trimming shortened V by 0 bases and J by 0 bases, and 6 bases separated the two germline ends. The CDR3 region has the DNA TGTGCCAGCAGTGAATACAGGGGCTCTGGAAACACCATATATTTT. It specifies CASSEYRGSGNTIYF.

The chain is built from TRBV5-6 and TRBJ1-2, with D tentatively TRBD1 (5 bases). The CDR3 is 16 residues long. Germline assignment: CDR1 SGHDT and CDR2 YYEEEE. V was shortened by 5 bases and J by 0 bases, with 17 bases between the two germline ends. CDR3 sequence reads: CASREQATGPNYGYTF. The CDR3 DNA sequence: TGTGCCAGCAGAGAGCAGGCCACAGGTCCTAACTATGGCTACACCTTC.

The chain uses TRBV7-3 and TRBJ2-3; 13 positions agree with TRBD2. After removal of 3 bases from V and 2 bases from J, the junction contained 2 bases not matched to a gene. CDR3 length equals 16 residues. CDR1 is SGHTA and CDR2 is FQGTGA in the germline V gene. In DNA form, the CDR3 reads TGTGCCAGCAGCTTGGGACTAGCGGGGCTCACAGATACGCAGTATTTT. It codes for CASSLGLAGLTDTQYF.

This rearrangement joins TRBV7-6 to TRBJ2-1; D is undetermined. The CDR3 spans 15 residues. The ends were cut back, 1 base at V and 0 bases at J, with 7 bases in the middle. CDR1 is SGHVS and CDR2 is FNYEAQ in the germline V gene. The CDR3 reads CASSLVGYSYNEQFF. DNA of the CDR3: TGTGCCAGCAGCTTAGTGGGCTACTCCTACAATGAGCAGTTCTTC.

The sample holds a few counts of this clone. The CDR3 spells CASRPNPGTSTDTQYF. CDR3 DNA sequence: TGTGCCAGCAGGCCCAACCCGGGAACCAGCACAGATACGCAGTATTTT. This rearrangement joins TRBV27 to TRBJ2-3; perhaps TRBD2 as D (5 bases). Trimming took 6 bases from V and 0 from J, leaving 16 bases between them. Germline values: CDR1 MNHEY, CDR2 SMNVEV (reference sequence). This CDR3 region has 16 residues.

This chain uses TRBV13 with TRBJ2-3, with D perhaps matching TRBD2 (6 bases). V lost 5 bases and J lost 6, with 24 bases in between. The germline V gene has CDR1 PRHDT and CDR2 FYEKMQ (reference sequence). The CDR3 has 17 amino acids. The CDR3 sequence is CASSPGPGGDGVDTQYF. The CDR3 nucleotides read TGTGCCAGCAGCCCAGGACCCGGCGGGGACGGCGTTGATACGCAGTATTTT.

This rearrangement joins TRBV6-5 to TRBJ1-1, with unresolved D. The CDR3 covers 12 residues. Trimming cost V 8 bases and J 0 bases, with 7 bases left between them. Looked up from germline, CDR1 is MNHEY and CDR2 is SVGAGI. The CDR3 coding sequence is TGTGCCAGCTCCCGACTGAACACTGAAGCTTTCTTT. As protein: CASSRLNTEAFF.

In its sample, this clone was seen once. The chain has TRBV29-1 and TRBJ2-3, with TRBD2 matching over 12 bases. Trimming took 4 bases from V and 2 from J; bases not matched to a gene: 1. Germline CDR1 and CDR2: SQVTM and ANQGSEA. The CDR3 length is 14 residues. CDR3 protein: CSVGTSGVTDTQYF. The CDR3 bases are TGCAGCGTTGGGACTAGCGGGGTCACAGATACGCAGTATTTT.

This chain joins TRBV19 and TRBJ1-4; D is undetermined. The V end was cut by 3 bases, the J end by 4 bases, with 6 bases between. The CDR3 contains 13 residues. Germline CDR1 LNHDA, CDR2 SQIVND (reference sequence). CDR3 sequence reads: CASSILNNEKLFF. The CDR3 nucleotides read TGTGCCAGTAGTATCCTGAATAATGAAAAACTGTTTTTT.

This rearrangement joins TRBV11-2 to TRBJ2-5; 9 nucleotides match TRBD1. V was clipped by 5 bases and J by 4 bases; unmatched bases: 14. This CDR3 has 17 residues. Germline values: CDR1 SGHAT, CDR2 FQNNGV. DNA of the CDR3: TGTGCCAGCAGCCGAACCACAGGGGGCGCGGGGCCAGAGACCCAGTACTTC. Translating gives CASSRTTGGAGPETQYF.

V usage is TRBV4-3 and J usage is TRBJ1-1; D is unresolved. The CDR3 runs to 12 residues. The germline V gene has CDR1 LGHNA and CDR2 YSLEER. Trimming pared 1 base from V and 11 bases from J, leaving 11 bases between. The CDR3 reads CASSQVGGNAFF. Here the CDR3 DNA reads TGCGCCAGCAGCCAAGTAGGAGGGAACGCTTTCTTT.

The chain joins TRBV9 to TRBJ2-1; D not certain. The V gene lost 3 bases and the J gene lost 1 base, with 20 bases spanning the gap. Germline CDR1 and CDR2: SGDLS and YYNGEE. This CDR3 is 18 amino acids long. CDR3 amino acids: CASSAPYRHEYSYNEQFF. In DNA form, the CDR3 reads TGTGCCAGCAGCGCCCCATACCGCCATGAGTATTCCTACAATGAGCAGTTCTTC. Complete variable domain (other parts from reference TRBV9 and TRBJ2-1): DSGVTQTPKHLITATGQRVTLRCSPRSGDLSVYWYQQSLDQGLQFLIQYYNGEERAKGNILERFSAQQFPDLHSELNLSSLELGDSALYFCASSAPYRHEYSYNEQFFGPGTRLTVL.

The rearrangement joins TRBV28 to TRBJ2-2, with D maybe TRBD1 (5 bases). This CDR3 is built from 13 residues. In germline, CDR1 is MDHEN, CDR2 SYDVKM. V lost 6 bases and J 3 bases, leaving 8 bases between the germline ends. The CDR3: CASSKTDTGELFF. The CDR3, as DNA: TGTGCCAGCAGCAAGACAGACACCGGGGAGCTGTTTTTT.

The rearrangement links TRBV7-6 to TRBJ1-5; TRBD1 might be the D (6 bases). Trimming took 5 bases from V and 2 from J, leaving 19 bases between them. The CDR3 extends over 17 amino acids. The germline gives CDR1 SGHVS, CDR2 FNYEAQ. DNA of the CDR3: TGTGCCAGCAGCCAAACAGGGAGGATCGACGGCAATCAGCCCCAGCATTTT. Encoded protein: CASSQTGRIDGNQPQHF. The whole variable domain, filled in from reference TRBV7-6 and TRBJ1-5, reads GAGVSQSPRYKVTKRGQDVALRCDPISGHVSLYWYRQALGQGPEFLTYFNYEAQQDKSGLPNDRFSAERPEGSISTLTIQRTEQRDSAMYRCASSQTGRIDGNQPQHFGDGTRLSIL.